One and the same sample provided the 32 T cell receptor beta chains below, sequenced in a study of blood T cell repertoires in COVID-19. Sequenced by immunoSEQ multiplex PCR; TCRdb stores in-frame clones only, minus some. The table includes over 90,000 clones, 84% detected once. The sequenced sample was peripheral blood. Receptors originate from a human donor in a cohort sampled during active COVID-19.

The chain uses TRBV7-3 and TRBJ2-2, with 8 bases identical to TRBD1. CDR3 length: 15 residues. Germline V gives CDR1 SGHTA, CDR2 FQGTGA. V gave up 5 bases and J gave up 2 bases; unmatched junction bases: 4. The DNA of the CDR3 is TGTGCCAGCAGCGACGGACAGGGAAACACCGGGGAGCTGTTTTTT. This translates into CASSDGQGNTGELFF.

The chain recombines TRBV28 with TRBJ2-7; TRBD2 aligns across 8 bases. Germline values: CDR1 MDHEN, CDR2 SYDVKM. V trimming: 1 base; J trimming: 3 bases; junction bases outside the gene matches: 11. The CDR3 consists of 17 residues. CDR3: CASSLLSSSGLLYEQYF. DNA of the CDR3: TGTGCCAGCAGTTTATTATCCTCTAGCGGGCTCCTCTACGAGCAGTACTTC.

CDR3 residues: CAWSVPQVNTEAFF. The CDR3 nucleotides read TGTGCCTGGAGTGTACCACAGGTGAACACTGAAGCTTTCTTT. The J gene is TRBJ1-1, the V gene TRBV30; perhaps TRBD1 as D (5 bases). The V and J ends lost 0 bases and 0 bases respectively, with 8 bases between them. This CDR3 has 14 amino acids. Germline CDR1 is GTSNPN and CDR2 is SVGIG (reference sequence).

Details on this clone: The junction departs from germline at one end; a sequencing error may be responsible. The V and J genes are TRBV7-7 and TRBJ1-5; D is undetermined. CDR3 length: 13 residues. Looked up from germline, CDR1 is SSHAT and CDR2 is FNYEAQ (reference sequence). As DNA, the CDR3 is TGTGCTAGCAGCTTAGGTCTCAATCAGCCCCAGCATTTT. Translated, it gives CASSLGLNQPQHF.

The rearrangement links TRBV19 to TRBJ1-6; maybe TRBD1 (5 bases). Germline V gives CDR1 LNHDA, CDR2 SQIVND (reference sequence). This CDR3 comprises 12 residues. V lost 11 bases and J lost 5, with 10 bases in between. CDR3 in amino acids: CAGGSNNSPLHF. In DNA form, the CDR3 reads TGTGCCGGGGGGTCTAATAATTCACCCCTCCACTTT.

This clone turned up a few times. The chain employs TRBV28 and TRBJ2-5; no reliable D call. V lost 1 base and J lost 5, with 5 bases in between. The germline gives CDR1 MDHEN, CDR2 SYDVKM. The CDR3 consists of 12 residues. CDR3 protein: CASSLFQETQYF. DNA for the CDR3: TGTGCCAGCAGTTTATTTCAGGAGACCCAGTACTTC.

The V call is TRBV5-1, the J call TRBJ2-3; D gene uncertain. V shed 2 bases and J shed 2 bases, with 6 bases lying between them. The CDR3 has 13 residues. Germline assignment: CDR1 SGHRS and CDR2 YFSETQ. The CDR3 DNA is TGCGCCAGCAGCTTCATCCCCACAGATACGCAGTATTTT. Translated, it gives CASSFIPTDTQYF. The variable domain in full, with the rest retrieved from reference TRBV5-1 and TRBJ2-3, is KAGVTQTPRYLIKTRGQQVTLSCSPISGHRSVSWYQQTPGQGLQFLFEYFSETQRNKGNFPGRFSGRQFSNSRSEMNVSTLELGDSALYLCASSFIPTDTQYFGPGTRLTVL.

The chain's CDR3 is CASSLERGDDEQYF. The CDR3 nucleotides are TGCGCCAGCAGCTTGGAGCGGGGGGACGACGAGCAGTACTTC. The chain uses TRBV5-1 and TRBJ2-7, with TRBD2 identical over 9 bases. The length of the CDR3 is 14 residues. Per the germline V gene, CDR1 is SGHRS and CDR2 is YFSETQ. V was pared by 0 bases and J by 5 bases, with 3 bases of the junction left unmatched.

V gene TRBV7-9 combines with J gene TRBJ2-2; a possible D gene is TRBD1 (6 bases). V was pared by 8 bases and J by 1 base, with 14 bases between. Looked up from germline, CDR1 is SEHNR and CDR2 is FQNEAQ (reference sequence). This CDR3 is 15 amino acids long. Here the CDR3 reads CASYVRGQNTGELFF. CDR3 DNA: TGTGCCAGCTACGTCAGGGGCCAGAACACCGGGGAGCTGTTTTTT.

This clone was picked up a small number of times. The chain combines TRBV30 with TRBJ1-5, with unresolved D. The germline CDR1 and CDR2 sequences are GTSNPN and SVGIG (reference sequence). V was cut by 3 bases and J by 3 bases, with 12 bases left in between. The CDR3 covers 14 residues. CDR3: CAWSQAPDNQPQHF. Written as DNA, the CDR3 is TGTGCCTGGAGCCAAGCCCCCGACAATCAGCCCCAGCATTTT.

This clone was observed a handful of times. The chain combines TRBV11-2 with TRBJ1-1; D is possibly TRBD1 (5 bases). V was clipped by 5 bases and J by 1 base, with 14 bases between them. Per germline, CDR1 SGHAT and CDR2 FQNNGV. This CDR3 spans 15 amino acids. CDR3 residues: CASSAGGLTNTEAFF. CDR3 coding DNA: TGTGCCAGCAGCGCCGGGGGTCTAACGAACACTGAAGCTTTCTTT.

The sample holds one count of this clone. In nucleotides, the CDR3 is TGTGCCTGGAGTGCGGGGGGCCCCCGGGAGACCCAGTACTTC. Encoded protein: CAWSAGGPRETQYF. V is TRBV30 and J is TRBJ2-5; D perhaps matches TRBD2 (7 bases). CDR1 is GTSNPN and CDR2 is SVGIG in the germline V gene (reference sequence). CDR3 length equals 14 residues. V was cut by 1 base and J by 5 bases, with 14 bases left in between.

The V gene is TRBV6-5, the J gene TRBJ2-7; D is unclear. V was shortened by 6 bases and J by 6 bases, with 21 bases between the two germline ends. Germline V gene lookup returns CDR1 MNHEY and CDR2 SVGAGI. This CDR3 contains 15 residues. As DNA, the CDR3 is TGTGCCAGCAGGCTTCCCGGCCCAGGATGGGCCGAGCAGTACTTC. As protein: CASRLPGPGWAEQYF.

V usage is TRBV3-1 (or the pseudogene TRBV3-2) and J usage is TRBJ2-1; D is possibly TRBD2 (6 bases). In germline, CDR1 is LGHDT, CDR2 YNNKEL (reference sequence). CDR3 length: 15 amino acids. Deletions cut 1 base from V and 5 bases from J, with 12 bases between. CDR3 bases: TGTGCCAGCAGCCAAGTTAGGGACTGGGACAATGAGCAGTTCTTC. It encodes CASSQVRDWDNEQFF.

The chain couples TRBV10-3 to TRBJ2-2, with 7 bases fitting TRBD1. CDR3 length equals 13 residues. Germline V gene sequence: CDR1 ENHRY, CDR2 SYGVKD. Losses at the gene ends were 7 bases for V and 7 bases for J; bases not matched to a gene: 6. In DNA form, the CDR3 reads TGTGCCATCAAATCTGGGGACAGCGGGGAGCTGTTTTTT. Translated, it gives CAIKSGDSGELFF.

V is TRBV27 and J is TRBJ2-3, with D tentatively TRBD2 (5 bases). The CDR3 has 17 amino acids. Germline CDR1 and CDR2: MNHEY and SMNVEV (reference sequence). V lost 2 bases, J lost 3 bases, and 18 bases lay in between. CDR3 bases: TGTGCCAGCAGTTTACTCCGAGCGGCCTCTAGGACAGATACGCAGTATTTT. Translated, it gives CASSLLRAASRTDTQYF.

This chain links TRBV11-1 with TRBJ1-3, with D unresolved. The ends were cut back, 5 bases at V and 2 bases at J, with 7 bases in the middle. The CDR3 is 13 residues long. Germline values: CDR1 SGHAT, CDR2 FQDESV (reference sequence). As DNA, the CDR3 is TGTGCCAGCAGCCTATTGCCTGGAAACACCATATATTTT. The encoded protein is CASSLLPGNTIYF. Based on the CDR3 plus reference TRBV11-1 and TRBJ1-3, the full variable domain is EAEVAQSPRYKITEKSQAVAFWCDPISGHATLYWYRQILGQGPELLVQFQDESVVDDSQLPKDRFSAERLKGVDSTLKIQPAELGDSAMYLCASSLLPGNTIYFGEGSWLTVV.

CDR3 residues: CASSQGLQGGLGYTF. The CDR3, as DNA: TGTGCCAGCAGCCAAGGTCTTCAGGGCGGTCTAGGCTACACCTTC. This chain links TRBV4-2 with TRBJ1-2; possibly TRBD1 for D (5 bases). V gave up 1 base and J gave up 8 bases, with 17 bases separating them. CDR1 LGHNA and CDR2 YNFKEQ come from the germline V gene. This CDR3 spans 15 amino acids.

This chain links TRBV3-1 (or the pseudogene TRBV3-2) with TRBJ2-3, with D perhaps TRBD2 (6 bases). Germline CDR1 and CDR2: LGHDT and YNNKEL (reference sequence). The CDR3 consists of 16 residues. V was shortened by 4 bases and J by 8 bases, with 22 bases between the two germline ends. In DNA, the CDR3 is TGTGCCAGCAGCCCCCGACTAGGTAGCGGAGAAGGTACGCAGTATTTT. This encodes CASSPRLGSGEGTQYF.

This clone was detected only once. For the CDR3, the DNA is TGCAGCGTCGCCCCCCGGTGGTCTAGCGGGGGCACAGATACGCAGTATTTT. It codes for CSVAPRWSSGGTDTQYF. The rearrangement joins TRBV29-1 to TRBJ2-3; 9 bases line up with TRBD2. CDR3 length: 17 residues. The germline CDR1 and CDR2 sequences are SQVTM and ANQGSEA. V was clipped by 6 bases and J by 1 base; unmatched bases: 14.

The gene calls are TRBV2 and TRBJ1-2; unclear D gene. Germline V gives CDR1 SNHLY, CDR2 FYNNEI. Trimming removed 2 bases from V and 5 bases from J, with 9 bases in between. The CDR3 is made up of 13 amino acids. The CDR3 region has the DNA TGTGCCAGCAGTGAAAGTATGAGTTATGGCTACACCTTC. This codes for CASSESMSYGYTF.

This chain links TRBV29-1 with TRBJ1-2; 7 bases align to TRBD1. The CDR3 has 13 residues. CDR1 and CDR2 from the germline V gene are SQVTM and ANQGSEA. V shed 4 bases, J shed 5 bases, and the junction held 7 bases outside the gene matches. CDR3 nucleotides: TGCAGCGTTGGGACAGGACGTGGGTATGGCTACACCTTC. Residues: CSVGTGRGYGYTF.

The CDR3 coding sequence is TGTGCCAGCAGCCCAGGGGGGTCCTACAATGAGCAGTTCTTC. Amino acids: CASSPGGSYNEQFF. V and J are TRBV6-4 and TRBJ2-1; D is perhaps TRBD1 (7 bases). Trimming shortened V by 6 bases and J by 1 base, and 10 bases separated the two germline ends. Germline V gene lookup returns CDR1 MRHNA and CDR2 SNTAGT. The CDR3 covers 14 residues.

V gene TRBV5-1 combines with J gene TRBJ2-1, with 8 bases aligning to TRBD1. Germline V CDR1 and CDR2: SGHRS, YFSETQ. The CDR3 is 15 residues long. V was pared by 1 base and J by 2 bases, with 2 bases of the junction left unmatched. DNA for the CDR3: TGCGCCAGCAGCTTGCAGGGGGCAACCTACAATGAGCAGTTCTTC. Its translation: CASSLQGATYNEQFF.

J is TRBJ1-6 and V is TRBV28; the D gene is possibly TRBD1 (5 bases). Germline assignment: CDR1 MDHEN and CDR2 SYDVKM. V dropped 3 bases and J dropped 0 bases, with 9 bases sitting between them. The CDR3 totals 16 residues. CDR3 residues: CASSFGGSSYNSPLHF. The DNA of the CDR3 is TGTGCCAGCAGTTTCGGGGGAAGCTCCTATAATTCACCCCTCCACTTT. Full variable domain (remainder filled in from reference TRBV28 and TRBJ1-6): DVKVTQSSRYLVKRTGEKVFLECVQDMDHENMFWYRQDPGLGLRLIYFSYDVKMKEKGDIPEGYSVSREKKERFSLILESASTNQTSMYLCASSFGGSSYNSPLHFGNGTRLTVT.

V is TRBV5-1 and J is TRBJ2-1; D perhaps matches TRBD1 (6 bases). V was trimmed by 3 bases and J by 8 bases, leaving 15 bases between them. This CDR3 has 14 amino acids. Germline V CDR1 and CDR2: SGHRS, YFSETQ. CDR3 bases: TGCGCCAGCAGCTACACAGGGAGTAGTGATGAGCAGTTCTTC. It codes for CASSYTGSSDEQFF. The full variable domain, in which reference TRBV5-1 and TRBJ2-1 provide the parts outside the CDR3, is KAGVTQTPRYLIKTRGQQVTLSCSPISGHRSVSWYQQTPGQGLQFLFEYFSETQRNKGNFPGRFSGRQFSNSRSEMNVSTLELGDSALYLCASSYTGSSDEQFFGPGTRLTVL.

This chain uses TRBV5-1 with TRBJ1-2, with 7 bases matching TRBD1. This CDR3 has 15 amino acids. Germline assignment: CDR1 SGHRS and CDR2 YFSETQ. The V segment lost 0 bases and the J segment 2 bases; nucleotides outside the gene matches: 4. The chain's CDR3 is CASSLAGTVNYGYTF. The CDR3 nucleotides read TGCGCCAGCAGCTTGGCCGGGACAGTCAACTATGGCTACACCTTC.

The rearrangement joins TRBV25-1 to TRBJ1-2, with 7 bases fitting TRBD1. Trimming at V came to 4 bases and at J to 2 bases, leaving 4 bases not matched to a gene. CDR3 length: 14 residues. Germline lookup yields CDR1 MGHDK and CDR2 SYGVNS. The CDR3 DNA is TGTGCCAGCAGTGGACAGGGTTTGAACTATGGCTACACCTTC. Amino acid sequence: CASSGQGLNYGYTF.

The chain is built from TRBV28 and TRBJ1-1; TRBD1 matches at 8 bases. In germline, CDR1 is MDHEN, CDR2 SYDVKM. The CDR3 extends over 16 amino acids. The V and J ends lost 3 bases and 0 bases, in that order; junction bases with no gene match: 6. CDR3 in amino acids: CASSFGQGTMNTEAFF. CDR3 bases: TGTGCCAGCAGTTTCGGACAGGGCACTATGAACACTGAAGCTTTCTTT.

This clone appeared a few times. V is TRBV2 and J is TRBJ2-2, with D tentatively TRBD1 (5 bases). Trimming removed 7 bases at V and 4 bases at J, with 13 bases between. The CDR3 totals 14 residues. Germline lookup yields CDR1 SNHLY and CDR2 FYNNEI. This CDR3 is CASKAGWGTGELFF. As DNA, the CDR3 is TGTGCCAGCAAGGCAGGGTGGGGCACCGGGGAGCTGTTTTTT.

CDR3 bases: TGCGCCAGCAGCCTCTCTAGGACAGGCAGTGGAAACACCATATATTTT. This codes for CASSLSRTGSGNTIYF. The J gene is TRBJ1-3, the V gene TRBV5-1; TRBD1 matches 7 bases. CDR3 length: 16 residues. CDR1 and CDR2 (germline): SGHRS, YFSETQ. J gave up 3 bases and V 4 bases, and 10 bases lay outside the gene matches.

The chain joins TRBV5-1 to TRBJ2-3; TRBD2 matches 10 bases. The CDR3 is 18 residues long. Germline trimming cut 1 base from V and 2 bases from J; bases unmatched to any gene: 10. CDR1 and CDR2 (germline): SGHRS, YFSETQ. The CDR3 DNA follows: TGCGCCAGCAGCTTGCAGGGAATAGCGGGGGGAGACACAGATACGCAGTATTTT. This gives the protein CASSLQGIAGGDTDTQYF.